The 21 T cell receptor beta chains below were found in one sample sequenced in a study of cytomegalovirus exposure and HLA in healthy donors. PCR employed 60 Vbeta and 13 Jbeta primers. Using immunoSEQ multiplex PCR, the repertoire was profiled, and TCRdb retains in-frame clones only, with some absent. The table records about 130,000 clones, 80% to 90% of them present only once. Specimen: PBMCs. The receptor set was obtained from a man in his fifties or sixties in good health and CMV-seronegative.

The rearrangement joins TRBV7-7 to TRBJ1-5; D is unresolved. In germline, CDR1 is SSHAT, CDR2 FNYEAQ (reference sequence). The CDR3 is 16 amino acids. The CDR3 loop reads CASLARSRRGNQPQHF. CDR3 DNA sequence: TGTGCTAGCCTCGCCCGGAGTAGGAGGGGCAATCAGCCCCAGCATTTT.

V gene TRBV29-1 combines with J gene TRBJ1-1; weak D call: TRBD1 (6 bases). Trimming took off 5 bases at V and 0 bases at J, with 10 bases between the two ends. CDR1 and CDR2 (germline): SQVTM, ANQGSEA. This CDR3 region has 13 residues. The CDR3 protein is CSVHTGMNTEAFF. In nucleotides, the CDR3 is TGCAGCGTTCATACAGGGATGAACACTGAAGCTTTCTTT.

The CDR3: CASSPGTAEAFF. CDR3 nucleotide sequence: TGTGCCAGCAGCCCGGGGACAGCCGAAGCTTTCTTT. The chain recombines TRBV7-9 with TRBJ1-1; TRBD1 agrees at 7 bases. The CDR3 has 12 residues. Germline CDR1 reads SEHNR; CDR2 reads FQNEAQ (reference sequence). Trimming cost V 5 bases and J 8 bases; bases outside gene matches: 5.

This chain connects TRBV7-2 to TRBJ1-2; D call uncertain. The V and J ends lost 3 bases and 0 bases respectively, with 14 bases between them. CDR1 and CDR2 from the germline V gene are SGHTA and FQGNSA. The CDR3 contains 16 residues. In DNA, the CDR3 is TGTGCCAGCAGCTTGGGAGGAGCGGGAGCTAACTATGGCTACACCTTC. As protein: CASSLGGAGANYGYTF.

In DNA form, the CDR3 reads TGCGCCAGCAGCCAAGATCAGACAGTTTACTACGAGCAGTACTTC. Its protein product is CASSQDQTVYYEQYF. V is TRBV4-3 and J is TRBJ2-7; weak D call: TRBD1 (5 bases). The V end lost 0 bases, the J end lost 3 bases, and 12 bases lay between the germline ends. Looked up from germline, CDR1 is LGHNA and CDR2 is YSLEER. This CDR3 spans 15 amino acids.

The chain couples TRBV2 to TRBJ2-1; the match to TRBD2 covers 8 bases. The CDR3 loop spans 15 amino acids. The J segment lost 4 bases and the V segment lost 3 bases, leaving 5 bases of the junction unmatched. Germline V gene data show CDR1 as SNHLY and CDR2 as FYNNEI. The chain's CDR3 is CASSEGGGSYNEQFF. The CDR3 DNA is TGTGCCAGCAGTGAGGGCGGGGGGTCGTACAATGAGCAGTTCTTC.

The J gene is TRBJ1-1, the V gene TRBV2; 8 bases are shared with TRBD1. CDR1 and CDR2 from the germline V gene are SNHLY and FYNNEI. V gave up 6 bases and J gave up 5 bases; unmatched junction bases: 8. The CDR3 is 14 residues long. CDR3 residues: CASRQTTGGTEAFF. The CDR3 bases are TGTGCCAGCAGGCAGACCACAGGGGGAACTGAAGCTTTCTTT.

The table lists this clone with a few counts. The rearrangement links TRBV6-5 to TRBJ1-2; D gene ambiguous. CDR1 MNHEY and CDR2 SVGAGI come from the germline V gene. Trimming cost V 2 bases and J 4 bases, with 8 bases left between them. The CDR3 has 13 residues. The CDR3 reads CASSYADGYGYTF. The CDR3 DNA reads as TGTGCCAGCAGTTACGCAGATGGCTATGGCTACACCTTC.

The gene calls are TRBV7-8 and TRBJ1-5, with 8 positions matching TRBD1. The germline gives CDR1 SGHVS, CDR2 FQNEAQ. The CDR3 contains 16 residues. The V and J ends lost 5 bases and 2 bases, in that order; junction bases with no gene match: 8. CDR3 sequence reads: CASSHRTGRRNQPQHF. In DNA, the CDR3 is TGTGCCAGCAGCCATAGGACAGGGAGGCGCAATCAGCCCCAGCATTTT.

The chain uses TRBV2 and TRBJ2-1; no reliable D call. V lost 4 bases and J lost 8, with 15 bases in between. CDR3 size: 14 residues. CDR1 and CDR2 from the germline V gene are SNHLY and FYNNEI. CDR3 sequence reads: CASSVAPLPYEQFF. The CDR3 coding sequence is TGTGCCAGCAGTGTGGCACCCCTCCCTTATGAGCAGTTCTTC.

Only a few counts were recorded for this clone. The chain combines TRBV19 with TRBJ2-7; possible D gene TRBD1, 6 bases. The CDR3 totals 14 residues. V dropped 0 bases and J dropped 2 bases, with 8 bases sitting between them. Germline V gives CDR1 LNHDA, CDR2 SQIVND (reference sequence). This CDR3 reads CASSIDNRAYEQYF. In nucleotides, the CDR3 is TGTGCCAGTAGTATAGACAACAGGGCCTACGAGCAGTACTTC.

V usage is TRBV9 and J usage is TRBJ2-3; TRBD1 is a possible D gene (6 bases). CDR1 and CDR2 from the germline V gene are SGDLS and YYNGEE. This CDR3 has 15 residues. V lost 1 base and J lost 1, with 10 bases in between. The CDR3 DNA sequence: TGTGCCAGCAGCGTACGGACAGTGGGCACAGATACGCAGTATTTT. This codes for CASSVRTVGTDTQYF.

J is TRBJ1-3 and V is TRBV9; 7 bases are shared with TRBD1. The J segment lost 0 bases and the V segment lost 4 bases, leaving 4 bases of the junction unmatched. This CDR3 is 15 amino acids long. Germline CDR1 reads SGDLS; CDR2 reads YYNGEE. The CDR3 here is CASSIRDSSGNTIYF. CDR3 bases: TGTGCCAGCAGCATTCGGGACAGCTCTGGAAACACCATATATTTT.

The V and J genes are TRBV4-2 and TRBJ2-2; the D gene is possibly TRBD2 (5 bases). The CDR3 spans 17 residues. Trimming took off 1 base at V and 4 bases at J, with 16 bases between the two ends. Germline V gene data show CDR1 as LGHNA and CDR2 as YNFKEQ. The CDR3 nucleotides read TGTGCCAGCAGCCAAGCGGCGGGCCCACGGGGCACCGGGGAGCTGTTTTTT. Translation: CASSQAAGPRGTGELFF.

In its sample, this clone was seen a few times. The junction and the germline gene differ at one end; a read error may be behind it. The gene calls are TRBV7-9 and TRBJ1-1; no definite D call. CDR1 and CDR2 from the germline V gene are SEHNR and FQNEAQ (reference sequence). CDR3 length equals 17 residues. DNA of the CDR3: TGTGCCAGCAGCTTCGGCACCATTGATCGAGGGAACAGTGAAGCTTTCTTT. Protein: CASSFGTIDRGNSEAFF.

The chain carries TRBV4-1 and TRBJ1-2; D possibly corresponds to TRBD1 (5 bases). V lost 1 base, J lost 3 bases, and 15 bases lay in between. The CDR3 has 16 amino acids. Germline V gene data show CDR1 as MGHRA and CDR2 as YSYEKL. CDR3 sequence (DNA): TGCGCCAGCAGCCAAGTGGGCAGGGAGGCTTACTATGGCTACACCTTC. Protein product: CASSQVGREAYYGYTF.

The J gene is TRBJ2-3, the V gene TRBV29-1, with 7 bases lining up with TRBD2. Germline V gene sequence: CDR1 SQVTM, CDR2 ANQGSEA. J was trimmed by 2 bases and V by 7 bases; bases with no gene match: 12. The CDR3 totals 15 residues. CDR3 coding DNA: TGCAGCGCTCTAACGGGGGGAGTTTTCACAGATACGCAGTATTTT. Protein: CSALTGGVFTDTQYF.

The chain links TRBV5-1 to TRBJ2-7; D unresolved. The CDR3 spans 14 residues. V lost 0 bases and J lost 0, with 7 bases in between. Germline V CDR1 and CDR2: SGHRS, YFSETQ. DNA for the CDR3: TGCGCCAGCAGCTTGGTGCACGGCTCCTACGAGCAGTACTTC. Residues: CASSLVHGSYEQYF.

This clone was observed a handful of times. The CDR3 DNA is TGTGCCAGCAGCTTCCGGACAGCCGAAGAGACCCAGTACTTC. This encodes CASSFRTAEETQYF. This chain joins TRBV5-6 and TRBJ2-5, with D tentatively TRBD1 (6 bases). V was cut by 2 bases and J by 3 bases, with 11 bases left in between. Germline CDR1 SGHDT, CDR2 YYEEEE. The CDR3 is 14 amino acids.

CDR3 nucleotides: TGTGCCAGCAGCGCCCGGGGGGTAGAAGAGACCCAGTACTTC. This sequence encodes CASSARGVEETQYF. The chain employs TRBV7-2 and TRBJ2-5, with TRBD2 identical over 7 bases. Trimming took 5 bases from V and 3 from J; bases not matched to a gene: 6. This CDR3 spans 14 amino acids. Germline V gene sequence: CDR1 SGHTA, CDR2 FQGNSA. Full variable domain (rest looked up from reference TRBV7-2 and TRBJ2-5): GAGVSQSPSNKVTEKGKDVELRCDPISGHTALYWYRQSLGQGLEFLIYFQGNSAPDKSGLPSDRFSAERTGGSVSTLTIQRTQQEDSAVYLCASSARGVEETQYFGPGTRLLVL.

The J gene is TRBJ2-1, the V gene TRBV5-1, with a possible D match to TRBD1 (7 bases). CDR1 SGHRS and CDR2 YFSETQ come from the germline V gene. Trimming removed 4 bases from V and 1 base from J, with 15 bases in between. The CDR3 covers 16 residues. DNA of the CDR3: TGCGCCAGCAGCATCCAGGGGGAGGTTTCCTACAATGAGCAGTTCTTC. It specifies CASSIQGEVSYNEQFF.